This T cell receptor (beta chain) was captured in a study of blood T cell repertoires in COVID-19. Method: immunoSEQ multiplex PCR; TCRdb's copy keeps in-frame clones and lacks some. The repertoire holds about 120,000 clones, with around 89% as singletons. This clone appeared once. Sequences were obtained from peripheral blood. The clonotype originates from a human donor with acute or convalescent COVID-19. The donor label of this sample is uncertain.

CDR3 loop: CASSTRTSSYEQFF. The CDR3 bases are TGCGCCAGCAGCACCAGGACTAGTTCCTATGAGCAGTTCTTC. The chain joins TRBV5-1 to TRBJ2-1; 7 bases match TRBD2. Germline CDR1 is SGHRS and CDR2 is YFSETQ. V shed 4 bases, J shed 8 bases, and the junction held 9 bases outside the gene matches. This CDR3 has 14 amino acids.